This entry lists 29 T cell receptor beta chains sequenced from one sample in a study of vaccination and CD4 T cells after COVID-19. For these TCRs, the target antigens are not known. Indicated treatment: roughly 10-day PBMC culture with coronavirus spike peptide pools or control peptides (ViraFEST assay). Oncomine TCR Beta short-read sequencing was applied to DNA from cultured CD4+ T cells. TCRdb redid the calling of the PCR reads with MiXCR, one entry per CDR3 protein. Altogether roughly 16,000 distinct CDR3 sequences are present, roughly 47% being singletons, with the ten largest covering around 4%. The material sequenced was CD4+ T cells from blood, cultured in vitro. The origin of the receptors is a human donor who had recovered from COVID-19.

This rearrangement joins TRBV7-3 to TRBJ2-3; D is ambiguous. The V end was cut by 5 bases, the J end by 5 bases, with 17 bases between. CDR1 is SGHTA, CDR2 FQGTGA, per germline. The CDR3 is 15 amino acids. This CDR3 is CASSASVFNIDTQYF. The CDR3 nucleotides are TGTGCCAGCAGCGCATCAGTCTTTAACATAGATACGCAGTATTTT.

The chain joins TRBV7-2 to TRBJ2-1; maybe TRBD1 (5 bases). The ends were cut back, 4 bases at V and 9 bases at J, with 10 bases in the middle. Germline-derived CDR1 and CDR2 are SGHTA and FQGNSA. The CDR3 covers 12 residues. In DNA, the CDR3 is TGTGCCAGCAGCTCCTTAGGGGCTGAGCAGTTCTTC. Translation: CASSSLGAEQFF.

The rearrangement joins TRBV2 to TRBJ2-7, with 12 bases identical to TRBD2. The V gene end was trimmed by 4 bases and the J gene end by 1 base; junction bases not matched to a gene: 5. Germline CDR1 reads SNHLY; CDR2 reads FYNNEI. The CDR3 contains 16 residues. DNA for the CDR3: TGTGCCAGCAGTGGACTAGCGGGAGCATGGTCCTACGAGCAGTACTTC. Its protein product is CASSGLAGAWSYEQYF. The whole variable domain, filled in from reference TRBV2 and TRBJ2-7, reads EPEVTQTPSHQVTQMGQEVILRCVPISNHLYFYWYRQILGQKVEFLVSFYNNEISEKSEIFDDQFSVERPDGSNFTLKIRSTKLEDSAMYFCASSGLAGAWSYEQYFGPGTRLTVT.

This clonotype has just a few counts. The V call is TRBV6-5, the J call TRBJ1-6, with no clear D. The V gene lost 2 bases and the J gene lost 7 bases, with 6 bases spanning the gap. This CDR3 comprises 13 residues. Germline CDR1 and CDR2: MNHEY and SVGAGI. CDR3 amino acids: CASSYQENSPLHF. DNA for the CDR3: TGTGCCAGCAGTTACCAAGAAAATTCACCCCTCCACTTT.

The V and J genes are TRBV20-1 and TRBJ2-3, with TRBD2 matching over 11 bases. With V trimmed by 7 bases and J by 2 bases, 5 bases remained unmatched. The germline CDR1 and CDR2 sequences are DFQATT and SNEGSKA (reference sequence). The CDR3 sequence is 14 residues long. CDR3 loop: CSGGTSGYTDTQYF. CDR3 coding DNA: TGCAGTGGCGGGACTAGCGGCTACACAGATACGCAGTATTTT.

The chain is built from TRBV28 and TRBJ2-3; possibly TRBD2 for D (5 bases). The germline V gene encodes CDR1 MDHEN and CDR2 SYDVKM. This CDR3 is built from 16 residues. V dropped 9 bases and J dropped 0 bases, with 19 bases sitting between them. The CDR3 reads CARQNPGMSSTDTQYF. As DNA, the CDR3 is TGTGCCAGACAGAATCCCGGGATGTCTAGCACAGATACGCAGTATTTT.

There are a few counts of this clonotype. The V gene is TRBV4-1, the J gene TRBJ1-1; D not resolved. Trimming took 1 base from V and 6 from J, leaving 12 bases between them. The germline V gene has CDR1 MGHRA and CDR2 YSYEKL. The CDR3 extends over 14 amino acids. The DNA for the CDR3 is TGCGCCAGCAGCCAAGTAAGCGGGCTCCCTGAAGCTTTCTTT. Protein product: CASSQVSGLPEAFF.

The CDR3 DNA reads TGCAGTGCTAGAGATCTAAGGGAATGGGTCACCGGGGAGCTGTTTTTT. This encodes CSARDLREWVTGELFF. This chain uses TRBV20-1 with TRBJ2-2; no definite D call. Trimming shortened V by 0 bases and J by 4 bases, and 15 bases separated the two germline ends. The CDR3 runs to 16 residues. Germline V gene data show CDR1 as DFQATT and CDR2 as SNEGSKA (reference sequence).

CDR3 nucleotide sequence: TGTGCCAGCAGAGACCGGGATCCCTCCTACAATGAGCAGTTCTTC. It yields the protein CASRDRDPSYNEQFF. The chain links TRBV6-1 to TRBJ2-1; a weak D match, TRBD2 (5 bases). The germline V gene has CDR1 MNHNS and CDR2 SASEGT. V dropped 6 bases and J dropped 0 bases, with 12 bases sitting between them. This CDR3 spans 15 amino acids.

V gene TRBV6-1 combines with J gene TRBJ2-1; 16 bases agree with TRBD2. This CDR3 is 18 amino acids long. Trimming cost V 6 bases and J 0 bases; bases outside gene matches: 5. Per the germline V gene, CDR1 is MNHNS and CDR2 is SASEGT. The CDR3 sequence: CASRTGLAGGSSYNEQFF. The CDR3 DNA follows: TGTGCCAGCAGAACGGGACTAGCGGGAGGGAGCTCCTACAATGAGCAGTTCTTC.

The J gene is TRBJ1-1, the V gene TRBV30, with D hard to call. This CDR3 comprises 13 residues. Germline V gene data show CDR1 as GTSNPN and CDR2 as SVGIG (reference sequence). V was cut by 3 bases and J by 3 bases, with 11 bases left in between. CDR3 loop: CAWSEGWDTEAFF. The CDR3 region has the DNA TGTGCCTGGAGCGAGGGTTGGGACACTGAAGCTTTCTTT.

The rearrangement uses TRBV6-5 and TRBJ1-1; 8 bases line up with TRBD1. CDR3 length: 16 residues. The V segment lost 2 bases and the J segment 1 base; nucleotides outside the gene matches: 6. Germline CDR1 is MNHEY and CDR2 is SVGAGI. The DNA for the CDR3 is TGTGCCAGCAGTTACGGTCCCGGGACAGGGAACACTGAAGCTTTCTTT. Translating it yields CASSYGPGTGNTEAFF.

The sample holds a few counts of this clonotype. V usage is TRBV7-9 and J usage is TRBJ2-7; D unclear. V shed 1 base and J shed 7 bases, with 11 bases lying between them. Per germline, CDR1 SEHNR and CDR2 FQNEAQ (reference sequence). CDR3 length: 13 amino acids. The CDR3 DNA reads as TGTGCCAGCAGCTTAGGGAGCCTGGGGGAGCAGTACTTC. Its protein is CASSLGSLGEQYF.

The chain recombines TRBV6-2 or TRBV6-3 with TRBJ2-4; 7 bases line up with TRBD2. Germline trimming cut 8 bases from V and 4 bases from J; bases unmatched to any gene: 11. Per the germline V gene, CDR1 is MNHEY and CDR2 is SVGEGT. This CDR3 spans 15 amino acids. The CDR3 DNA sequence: TGTGCCAGCCGGATAGCGGGTCAGGATAAAAACATTCAGTACTTC. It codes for CASRIAGQDKNIQYF.

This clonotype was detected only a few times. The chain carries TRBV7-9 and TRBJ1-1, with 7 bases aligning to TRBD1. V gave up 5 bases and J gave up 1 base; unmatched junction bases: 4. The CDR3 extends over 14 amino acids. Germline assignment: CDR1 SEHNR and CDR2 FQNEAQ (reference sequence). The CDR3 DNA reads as TGTGCCAGCAGCCCGTGGGACAGGAACACTGAAGCTTTCTTT. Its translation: CASSPWDRNTEAFF.

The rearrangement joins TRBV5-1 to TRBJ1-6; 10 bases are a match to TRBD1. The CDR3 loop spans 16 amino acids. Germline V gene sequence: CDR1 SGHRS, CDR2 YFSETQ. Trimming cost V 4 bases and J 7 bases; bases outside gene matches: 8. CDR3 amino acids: CASSPLAGQGNSPLHF. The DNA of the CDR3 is TGCGCCAGCAGCCCCCTGGCGGGACAGGGGAATTCACCCCTCCACTTT.

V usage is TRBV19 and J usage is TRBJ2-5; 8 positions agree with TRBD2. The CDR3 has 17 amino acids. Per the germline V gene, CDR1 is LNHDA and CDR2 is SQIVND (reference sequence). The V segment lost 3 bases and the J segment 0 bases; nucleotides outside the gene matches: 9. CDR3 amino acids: CASSIRGGRCYQETQYF. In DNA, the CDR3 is TGTGCCAGTAGTATTAGAGGCGGGAGGTGCTACCAAGAGACCCAGTACTTC.

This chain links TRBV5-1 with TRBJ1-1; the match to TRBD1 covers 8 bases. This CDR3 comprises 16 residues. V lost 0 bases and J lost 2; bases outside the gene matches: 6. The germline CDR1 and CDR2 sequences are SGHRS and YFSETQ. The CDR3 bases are TGCGCCAGCAGCTTGGTGCAGGGGACAGGTAACACTGAAGCTTTCTTT. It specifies CASSLVQGTGNTEAFF.

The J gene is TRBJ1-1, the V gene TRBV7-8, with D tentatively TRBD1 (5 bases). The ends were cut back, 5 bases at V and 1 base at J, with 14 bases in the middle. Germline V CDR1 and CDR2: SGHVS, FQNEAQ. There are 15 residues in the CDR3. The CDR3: CASSPSGTTNTEAFF. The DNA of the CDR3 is TGTGCCAGCAGCCCAAGTGGGACGACGAACACTGAAGCTTTCTTT.

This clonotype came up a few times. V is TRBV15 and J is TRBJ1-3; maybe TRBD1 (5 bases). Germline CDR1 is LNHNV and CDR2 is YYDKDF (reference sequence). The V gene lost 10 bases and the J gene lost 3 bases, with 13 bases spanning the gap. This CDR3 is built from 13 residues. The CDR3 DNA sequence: TGTGCCAGCCGGTGGGGGTATGGAAACACCATATATTTT. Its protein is CASRWGYGNTIYF.

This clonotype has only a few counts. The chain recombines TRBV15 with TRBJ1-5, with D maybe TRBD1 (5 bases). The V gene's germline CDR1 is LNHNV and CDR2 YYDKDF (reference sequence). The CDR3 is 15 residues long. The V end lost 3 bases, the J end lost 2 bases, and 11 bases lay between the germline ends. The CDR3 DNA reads TGTGCCACCAGCAGGCGAAGGGGTGGCAATCAGCCCCAGCATTTT. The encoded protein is CATSRRRGGNQPQHF. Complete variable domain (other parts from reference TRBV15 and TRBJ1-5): DAMVIQNPRYQVTQFGKPVTLSCSQTLNHNVMYWYQQKSSQAPKLLFHYYDKDFNNEADTPDNFQSRRPNTSFCFLDIRSPGLGDTAMYLCATSRRRGGNQPQHFGDGTRLSIL.

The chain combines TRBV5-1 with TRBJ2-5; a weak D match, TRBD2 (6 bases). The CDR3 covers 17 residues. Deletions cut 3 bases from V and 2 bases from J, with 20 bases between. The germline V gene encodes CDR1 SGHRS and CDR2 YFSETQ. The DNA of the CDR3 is TGCGCCAGCAGCTCGGGCCCGACGGGGGTGTCACAAGAGACCCAGTACTTC. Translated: CASSSGPTGVSQETQYF.

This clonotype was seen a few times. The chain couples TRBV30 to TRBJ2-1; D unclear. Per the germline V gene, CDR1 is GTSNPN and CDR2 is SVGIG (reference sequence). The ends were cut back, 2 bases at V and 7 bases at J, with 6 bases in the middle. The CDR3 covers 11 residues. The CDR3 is CAWSMGNEQFF. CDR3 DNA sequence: TGTGCCTGGAGTATGGGGAATGAGCAGTTCTTC.

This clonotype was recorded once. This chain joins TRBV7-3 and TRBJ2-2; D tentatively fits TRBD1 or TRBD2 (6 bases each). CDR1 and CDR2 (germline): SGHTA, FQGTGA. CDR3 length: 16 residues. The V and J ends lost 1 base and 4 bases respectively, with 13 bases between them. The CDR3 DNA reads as TGTGCCAGCAGCTTAAAGGGGGGAGGAGTCACCGGGGAGCTGTTTTTT. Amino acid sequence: CASSLKGGGVTGELFF.

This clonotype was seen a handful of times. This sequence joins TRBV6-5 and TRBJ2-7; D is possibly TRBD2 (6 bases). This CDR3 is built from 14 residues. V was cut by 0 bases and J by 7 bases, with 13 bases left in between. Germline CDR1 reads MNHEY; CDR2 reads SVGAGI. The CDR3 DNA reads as TGTGCCAGCAGTTACTCGGAGGGCTTGGGAGAGCAGTACTTC. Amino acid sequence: CASSYSEGLGEQYF.

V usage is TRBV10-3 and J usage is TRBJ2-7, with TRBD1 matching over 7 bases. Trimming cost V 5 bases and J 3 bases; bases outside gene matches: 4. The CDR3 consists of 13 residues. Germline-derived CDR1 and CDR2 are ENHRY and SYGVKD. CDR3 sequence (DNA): TGTGCCATCAGTCCCGACAGGGACTACGAGCAGTACTTC. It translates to CAISPDRDYEQYF.

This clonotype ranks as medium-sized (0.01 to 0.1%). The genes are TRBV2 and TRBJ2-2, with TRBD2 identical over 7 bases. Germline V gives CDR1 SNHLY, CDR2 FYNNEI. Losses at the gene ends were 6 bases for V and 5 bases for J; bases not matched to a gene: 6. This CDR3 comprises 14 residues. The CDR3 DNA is TGTGCCAGCAGGGCGGGAGCCACAACCGGGGAGCTGTTTTTT. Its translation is CASRAGATTGELFF.

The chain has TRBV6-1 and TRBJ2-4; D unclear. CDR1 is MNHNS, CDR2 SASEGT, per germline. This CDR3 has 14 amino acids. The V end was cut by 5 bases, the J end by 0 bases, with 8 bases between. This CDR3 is CASSPRVAKNIQYF. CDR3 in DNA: TGTGCCAGCAGTCCAAGGGTAGCCAAAAACATTCAGTACTTC.

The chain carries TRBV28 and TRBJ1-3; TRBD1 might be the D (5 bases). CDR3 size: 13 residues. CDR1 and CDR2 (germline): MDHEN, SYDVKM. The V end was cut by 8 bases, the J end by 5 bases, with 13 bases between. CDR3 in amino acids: CASGYDRRNTIYF. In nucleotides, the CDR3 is TGTGCCAGCGGATACGACAGAAGAAACACCATATATTTT.